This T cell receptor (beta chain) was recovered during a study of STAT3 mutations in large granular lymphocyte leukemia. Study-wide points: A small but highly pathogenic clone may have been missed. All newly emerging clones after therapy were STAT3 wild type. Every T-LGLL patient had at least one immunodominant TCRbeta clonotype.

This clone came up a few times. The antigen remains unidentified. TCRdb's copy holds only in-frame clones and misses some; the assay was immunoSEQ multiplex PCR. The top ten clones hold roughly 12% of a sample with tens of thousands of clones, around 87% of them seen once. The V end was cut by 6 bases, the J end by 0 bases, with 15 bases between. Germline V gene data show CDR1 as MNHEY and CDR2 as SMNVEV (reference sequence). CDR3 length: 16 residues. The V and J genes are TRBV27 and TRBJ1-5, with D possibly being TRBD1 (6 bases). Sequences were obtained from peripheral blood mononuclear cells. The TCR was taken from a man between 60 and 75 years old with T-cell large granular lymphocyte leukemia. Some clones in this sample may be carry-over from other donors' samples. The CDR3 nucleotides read TGTGCCAGCAGCCCGGGGGGCAGACTTAGCAATCAGCCCCAGCATTTT. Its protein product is CASSPGGRLSNQPQHF.